This T cell receptor (beta chain) was captured by sequencing in a study of beta chain features in type 1 diabetes. Study-level background: Healthy donors and patients had similar age, gender and cell yields. Summed over all samples, the examined sorted cells came to some 99 million. Study-wide points: Shortening of TCRB CDR3s, moderate but significant, appeared in all four CD4+ subsets of Type 1 diabetes patients.

All of the isolated RNA was reverse transcribed, so expressed TCRB transcripts were sequenced. Only in-frame clones appear in the TCRdb table, and some are missing; sequencing was by immunoSEQ multiplex PCR. The profile shows a few hundred thousand clones, roughly 14% of them singletons. About this clone: Its specificity is unknown.

Averaging around 120 mL, one heparinised blood draw came from each individual donor. CD4+ naive, central memory, regulatory and stem cell-like memory cells were sorted via CD45RO/CCR7/CD25/CD127/CD95/CD27. What was sequenced was naive CD4+ T cells from blood. The source of this sequence is a woman under 30 with type 1 diabetes.

Here the CDR3 DNA reads TGTGCCAGCAGGGCGGGAGAGGACGAGCAGTACTTC. Translation: CASRAGEDEQYF. V is TRBV6-5 and J is TRBJ2-5; 7 bases fit TRBD2. The J call is in doubt because the DNA end fits TRBJ2-7 better. The germline CDR1 and CDR2 sequences are MNHEY and SVGAGI. The CDR3 consists of 12 residues.